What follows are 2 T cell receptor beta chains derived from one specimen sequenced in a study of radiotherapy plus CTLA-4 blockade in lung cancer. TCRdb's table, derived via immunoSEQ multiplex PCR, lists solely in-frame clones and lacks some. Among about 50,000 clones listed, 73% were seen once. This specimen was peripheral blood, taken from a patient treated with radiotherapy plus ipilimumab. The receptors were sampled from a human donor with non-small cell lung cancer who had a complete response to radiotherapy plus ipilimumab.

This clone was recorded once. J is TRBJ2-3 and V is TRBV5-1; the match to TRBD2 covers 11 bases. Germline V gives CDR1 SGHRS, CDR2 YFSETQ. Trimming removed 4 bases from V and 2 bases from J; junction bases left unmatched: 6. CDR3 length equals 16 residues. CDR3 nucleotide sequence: TGCGCCAGCAGCCTGGGGACTAGCGGATTCACAGATACGCAGTATTTT. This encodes CASSLGTSGFTDTQYF.

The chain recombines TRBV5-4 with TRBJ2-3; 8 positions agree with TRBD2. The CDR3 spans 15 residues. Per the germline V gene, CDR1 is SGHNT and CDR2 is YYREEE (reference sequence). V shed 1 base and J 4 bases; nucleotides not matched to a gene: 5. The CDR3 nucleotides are TGTGCCAGCAGCTTGAGAGCGGGAGAGGCAGATACGCAGTATTTT. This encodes CASSLRAGEADTQYF.